The sequence of this TCR beta chain was determined in a study of vaccination effects on CD4 cells after COVID-19. Antigen-specific CD4+ T cells were expanded with viral peptide pools in the ViraFEST assay before sequencing. It was after 10 days of culture that CD4+ T cells were isolated. Participants got two doses of BNT162b2 or mRNA-1273 vaccine. Germline V lookup: CDR1 SGHRS, CDR2 YFSETQ. This CDR3 is built from 13 residues. V was clipped by 0 bases and J by 5 bases, with 7 bases between them. Assay: immunoSEQ multiplex PCR; the TCRdb copy retains only in-frame clones and omits some. This sample has about 38,000 clones, with 70% to 85% found just once. About this clone itself: Its antigen remains unidentified.

The sequences come from CD4+ T cells from PBMCs cultured with HCoV-NL63 spike peptides, collected after COVID-19 vaccination. The chain uses TRBV5-1 and TRBJ2-3; D might be TRBD1 or TRBD2, each matching 5 bases. This sequence originates from a human donor who received a COVID-19 vaccine. Some clones in this sample may be carry-over from other donors' samples. CDR3 in DNA: TGCGCCAGCAGCTTGGGGGGGATAGATACGCAGTATTTT. This translates into CASSLGGIDTQYF.